This is a list of T cell receptor beta chains from one sample in a study of blood T cells in healthy people across ages. TCRdb fed the 5' RACE reads into MiXCR, producing one record per CDR3 protein. The table lists roughly 900,000 distinct CDR3 sequences, more than 25% of them singletons, with about 18% in the top ten. The sequenced sample consisted of blood. Source of these receptors: a woman older than 75 in good health. Both conserved end residues are part of each CDR3. A D gene is named only where the DNA matches it firmly. Clone size is not always given. Where it is, it says once, few, many or a class for expanded clones.

CDR3 DNA	CDR3 protein	clone size	D gene	V gene	J gene
TGTGCCAGCAGCCAAGCAGCGGGGGCCCACAATGAGCAGTTCTTC	CASSQAAGAHNEQFF	many	TRBD2	TRBV14	TRBJ2-1
TGTGCCAGCAGCCCCCAGAGCTCGAGGCGGGGCTACACCTTC	CASSPQSSRRGYTF	many	NA	TRBV11-2	TRBJ1-2
TGCAGTGCCTGGGGGTGGACTGAAGCTTTCTTT	CSAWGWTEAFF	NA	NA	TRBV20-1	TRBJ1-1
TGCGCCAGCAGTGAGGACAGGGGAGGGGTTAACTATGGCTACACCTTC	CASSEDRGGVNYGYTF	many	TRBD1	TRBV10-2	TRBJ1-2
TGCAGTGCTAGAGTCCTAGCGGGGGGGCCAGACATTCAGTACTTC	CSARVLAGGPDIQYF	NA	TRBD2	TRBV20-1	TRBJ2-4
TGTGCCAGCAGTGACCTAGGGGGGCCGAACACTGAAGCTTTCTTT	CASSDLGGPNTEAFF	once	NA	TRBV6-1	TRBJ1-1
TGTGCCAGCAGTAGACTAGAGACTGGGGCCAACGTCCTGACTTTC	CASSRLETGANVLTF	many	NA	TRBV2	TRBJ2-6
TGTGCCTGGAGTGTACTAGGAGGGGGTACGCAGTATTTT	CAWSVLGGGTQYF	NA	NA	TRBV30	TRBJ2-3
TGTGCCTGGGAAAAGCGGGGGGCCACAGATACGCAGTATTTT	CAWEKRGATDTQYF	once	TRBD2	TRBV30	TRBJ2-3
TGTGCCACCAGCAGAGATTCAATTTCCAACGTCCTGACTTTC	CATSRDSISNVLTF	many	NA	TRBV15	TRBJ2-6
TGTGCCAGCAGCACAGTAGCGGGGGGGCAAGAGACCCAGTACTTC	CASSTVAGGQETQYF	many	TRBD2	TRBV11-2	TRBJ2-5
TGTGCCAGCAGCTTTGATGGGACAGGGGTAGGCTACACCTTC	CASSFDGTGVGYTF	NA	TRBD1	TRBV7-9	TRBJ1-2
TGTGCCAGCAGTAACCGGGCTAGCGGGAGCTCCAACGAGCAGTACTTC	CASSNRASGSSNEQYF	NA	TRBD2	TRBV6-2/TRBV6-3	TRBJ2-7
TGTGCCAGCAGTTACGAATCCAACACTGAAGCTTTCTTT	CASSYESNTEAFF	NA	NA	TRBV2	TRBJ1-1
TGCAGTGCTAGAGATCCCACTAGCGGGACTAGCACAGATACGCAGTATTTT	CSARDPTSGTSTDTQYF	NA	TRBD2	TRBV20-1	TRBJ2-3
TGTGCCAGCAGCCCTGGGGTAGGGAACTACGAGCAGTACTTC	CASSPGVGNYEQYF	many	NA	TRBV7-2	TRBJ2-7
TGTGCCAGCAGCTTTTGGGGGGGCAGGGCGGAGGAGGACGAGCAGTTCTTC	CASSFWGGRAEEDEQFF	NA	NA	TRBV7-2	TRBJ2-1
TGTGCCAGCAGCCCGACTAGCGGGGGAGTTGATGAGCAGTTCTTC	CASSPTSGGVDEQFF	many	TRBD2	TRBV5-6	TRBJ2-1
TGTGCCAGCAGCTTATGGCCTAGCGAGGGGAATGAGCAGTTCTTC	CASSLWPSEGNEQFF	many	NA	TRBV7-9	TRBJ2-1
TGTGCCAAAGGACAGGGTGGAACCGGGGAGCTGTTTTTT	CAKGQGGTGELFF	few	TRBD1	TRBV2	TRBJ2-2
TGTGCCAGCAGCAAACTAGCAGCGAGCACAGATACGCAGTATTTT	CASSKLAASTDTQYF	many	NA	TRBV7-9	TRBJ2-3
TGTGCCGCCCGATACAGGAGTAATTCACCCCTCCACTTT	CAARYRSNSPLHF	NA	NA	TRBV6-6	TRBJ1-6
TGTGCCAGCAGCGGCTACAGGGATGTCGCCGGGGAGCTGTTTTTT	CASSGYRDVAGELFF	NA	NA	TRBV11-3	TRBJ2-2
TGTGCCAGCAGCCAGAGGGCGGAAGATACGCAGTATTTT	CASSQRAEDTQYF	NA	NA	TRBV5-5	TRBJ2-3
TGCGCCAGCAGCCAGGGACTAAAAGGGGTTTACGAGCAGTACTTC	CASSQGLKGVYEQYF	NA	TRBD2	TRBV4-3	TRBJ2-7
TGTGCCAGCAGCTCCCTCACCGGGACAGGGAGATCAGATACGCAGTATTTT	CASSSLTGTGRSDTQYF	many	TRBD1	TRBV7-8	TRBJ2-3
TGCAGTGCAAGAAAGAAATCTAACTATGGCTACACCTTC	CSARKKSNYGYTF	many	NA	TRBV20-1	TRBJ1-2
TGTGCCGGAGGATATAGCAATCAGCCCCAGCATTTT	CAGGYSNQPQHF	NA	NA	TRBV2	TRBJ1-5
TGTGCCAGCAGTTTCGGGGACCGTACCGAGCAGTACTTT	CASSFGDRTEQYF	NA	NA	TRBV12-3/TRBV12-4	TRBJ2-5
TGTGCCAGCCACCCCCCAATGAACACTGAAGCTTTCTTT	CASHPPMNTEAFF	many	NA	TRBV28	TRBJ1-1
TGTGCCAGCAGCAATGGACTAGCGGGGGGGCCAGAGACCCAGTACTTC	CASSNGLAGGPETQYF	many	TRBD2	TRBV25-1	TRBJ2-5
TGTGCCAGCAGTCCCCCCCTCCGCCGAAGAAACACTGAAGCTTTCTTT	CASSPPLRRRNTEAFF	many	NA	TRBV12-3/TRBV12-4	TRBJ1-1
TGCAGTCCAAAGAGTCCCCTTGGCTACCAAGAGACCCAGTACTTC	CSPKSPLGYQETQYF	NA	NA	TRBV20-1	TRBJ2-5
TGTGCCAGCAGCCAAGAAGGCAGTTCCTACGAGCAGTACTTC	CASSQEGSSYEQYF	NA	NA	TRBV3-1	TRBJ2-7
TGTGCCAGCAGCTATCGGACTAGCCGGTTCTTC	CASSYRTSRFF	NA	TRBD2	TRBV7-2	TRBJ2-1
TGCGCCAGCAGCCAAGATGGGCGGGGCGGGGATACGCAGTATTTT	CASSQDGRGGDTQYF	NA	NA	TRBV4-1	TRBJ2-3
TGTGCCAGCAGTGAAGCGGTGGAGCAGTTCTTC	CASSEAVEQFF	few	NA	TRBV6-1	TRBJ2-1
TGTGCCAGCAGTGAAACCGGGACAGGGCGAGGGTTAGCTTTCTTT	CASSETGTGRGLAFF	once	TRBD1	TRBV2	TRBJ1-1
TGCAGTGCCCACAAACAGGGTTCCTACGAGCAGTACTTC	CSAHKQGSYEQYF	few	NA	TRBV20-1	TRBJ2-7
TGTGCCAGCAGTTTAGGGGGGCGGAAAACCTACGAGCAGTACTTC	CASSLGGRKTYEQYF	NA	NA	TRBV12-3/TRBV12-4	TRBJ2-7
TGCGCCAGCGGGTCAATAGAGACCCAGTACTTC	CASGSIETQYF	NA	NA	TRBV5-1	TRBJ2-5
TGTGCCAGCAGTGAACGAGGAAGGGAGTCCTACAATGAGCAGTTCTTC	CASSERGRESYNEQFF	few	NA	TRBV2	TRBJ2-1
TGTGCCAGCAGTTACAATAGGGTTGGCTACACCTTC	CASSYNRVGYTF	many	NA	TRBV6-5	TRBJ1-2
TGTGCCAGCAGCTTAGTCCCCCGGGACAGGGGAACACACACAGATACGCAGTATTTT	CASSLVPRDRGTHTDTQYF	many	TRBD1	TRBV7-4	TRBJ2-3
TGTGCCAGCTCCGTCCCGACTAGCGGGGGCTATGGGCAGTACTTC	CASSVPTSGGYGQYF	NA	TRBD2	TRBV7-2	TRBJ2-5
TGTGCCAGCAGCTTAGACACCCACTCTGGGGCCAACGTCCTGACTTTC	CASSLDTHSGANVLTF	few	NA	TRBV5-5	TRBJ2-6
TGTGCCTGGACCAACAGGGGAAATCAGCCCCAGCATTTT	CAWTNRGNQPQHF	NA	TRBD1	TRBV30	TRBJ1-5
TGTGCCAGCAGCGTGTCCGGGACTAGCGGGGAGACCCAGTACTTC	CASSVSGTSGETQYF	NA	TRBD2	TRBV7-9	TRBJ2-5
TGTGCCAGCAGTTTGTCCTTCTCTGGGGCCAACGTCCTGACTTTC	CASSLSFSGANVLTF	many	NA	TRBV12-3/TRBV12-4	TRBJ2-6
TGCAGTGCTAGGGGTTCAGTTAGCAATCAGCCCCAGCATTTT	CSARGSVSNQPQHF	many	NA	TRBV20-1	TRBJ1-5
TGTGCCAGCAGCTTAGGGCGCCGTTCGGCACCCCTCCACTTT	CASSLGRRSAPLHF	NA	NA	TRBV5-8	TRBJ1-6
TGTGCCAGCAGCCAGGGGTGGCAGGGTAGCAATCAGCCCCAGCATTTT	CASSQGWQGSNQPQHF	many	NA	TRBV7-2	TRBJ1-5
TGCGCCAGCAGCCCGGGACAGGGGATGGCTGAAGCTTTCTTT	CASSPGQGMAEAFF	few	TRBD1	TRBV5-1	TRBJ1-1
TGTGCCAGCAGCCAAGATAAGCGGGGGGGTTACAATGAGCAGTTCTTC	CASSQDKRGGYNEQFF	few	TRBD2	TRBV3-1	TRBJ2-1
TGTGCCAGCAGCCCTAAAACAGGGTACAATACGCAGTATTTT	CASSPKTGYNTQYF	many	NA	TRBV7-6	TRBJ2-3
TGCGCCAGCAGCTTGGTGGCCAAGGCCATCGCAGATACGCAGTATTTT	CASSLVAKAIADTQYF	once	NA	TRBV5-1	TRBJ2-3
TGCGCCAGCAGCCAAGGGAGGGGCCAGGAAAAACTGTTTTTT	CASSQGRGQEKLFF	few	NA	TRBV4-1	TRBJ1-4